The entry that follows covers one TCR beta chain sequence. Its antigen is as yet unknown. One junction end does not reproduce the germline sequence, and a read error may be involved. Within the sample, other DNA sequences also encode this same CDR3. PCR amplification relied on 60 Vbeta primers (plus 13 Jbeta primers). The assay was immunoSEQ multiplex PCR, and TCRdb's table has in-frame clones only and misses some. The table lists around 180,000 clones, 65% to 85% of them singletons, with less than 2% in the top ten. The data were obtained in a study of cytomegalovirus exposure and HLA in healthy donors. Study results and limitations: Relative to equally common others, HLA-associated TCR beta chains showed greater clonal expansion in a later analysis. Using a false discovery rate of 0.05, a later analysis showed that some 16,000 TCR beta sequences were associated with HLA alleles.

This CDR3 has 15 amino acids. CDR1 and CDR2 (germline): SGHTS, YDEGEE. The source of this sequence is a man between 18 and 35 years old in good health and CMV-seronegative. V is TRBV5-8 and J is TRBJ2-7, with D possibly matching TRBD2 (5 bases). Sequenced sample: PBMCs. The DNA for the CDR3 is TGCGCCAGCAGCGGCCCCGGGAACCTGAACTACGAGCAGTACTTC. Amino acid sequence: CASSGPGNLNYEQYF.